Described below is a single TCR beta chain sequence and its context. Up to roughly 2 ug genomic DNA was used for TCRB CDR3 amplification. Primers: 60 V beta forward and 13 J beta reverse. Method: immunoSEQ multiplex PCR; TCRdb's copy keeps in-frame clones and lacks some. The table has roughly 100,000 clones, roughly four fifths seen once; the top ten hold roughly 6.8%. The time point is: after dendritic cell vaccination, including at tumor progression/relapse. PBMC sampling occurred before vaccination, two weeks after the third dose, and at progression. The data are from a study of glioma-infiltrating T cells after dendritic cell vaccination. Study summary: Dendritic cell vaccine was injected intradermally three times, biweekly.

Germline CDR1 SGHDT, CDR2 YYEEEE. There are 12 residues in the CDR3. V shed 4 bases, J shed 10 bases, and the junction held 4 bases outside the gene matches. The starting material was blood, obtained after dendritic cell vaccination. The J gene is TRBJ2-1, the V gene TRBV5-6, with 8 bases fitting TRBD2. The receptor's source is a human donor with glioblastoma. The CDR3 here is CASSRWTSEQFF. The CDR3 nucleotides read TGTGCCAGCAGCCGGTGGACTAGCGAGCAGTTCTTC.